The rows below give T cell receptor beta chains drawn from one sample of a study of T cells in Graves' hyperthyroidism and ophthalmopathy. TCRdb reanalysed the multiplex PCR reads using MiXCR and keeps one entry per CDR3 protein. The sample has approximately 530,000 distinct CDR3 sequences, over 15% seen once. Specimen: blood. These receptors were obtained from a woman between 18 and 30 years old with Graves' hyperthyroidism. The CDR3 runs from the conserved cysteine through the conserved F or W. The D gene is left open where the match is weak. Expanded clones are given a class, and other clones once, few, many or no size at all.

few	TRBJ1-1	TRBD1	TRBV19	TGTGCCAGTACAGCAGGGGGCCGATCTGAAGCTTTCTTT	CASTAGGRSEAFF
few	TRBJ2-7	-	TRBV5-6	TGTGCCAGCAGCTTGGTCGGGGCAGGATATCTACCTTACGAGCAGTACTTC	CASSLVGAGYLPYEQYF
-	TRBJ2-1	-	TRBV20-1	TGCAGTGCTAGAGATCGGTTCGGGTCTTACAATGAGCAGTTCTTC	CSARDRFGSYNEQFF
few	TRBJ1-1	-	TRBV6-1	TGTGCCAGCAGCAATACCCGGATGAACACTGAAGCTTTCTTT	CASSNTRMNTEAFF
-	TRBJ2-5	-	TRBV7-9	TGTGCCAGCAGCCCCGACCTGGGGACCCAGTACTTC	CASSPDLGTQYF
-	TRBJ2-1	-	TRBV6-5	TGTGCCAGCAGTTACCGTTCTGGTGAGCAGTTCTTC	CASSYRSGEQFF
few	TRBJ2-3	-	TRBV20-1	TGCAGTGCTAGGGCGGGCCCCACAGATACGCAGTATTTT	CSARAGPTDTQYF
few	TRBJ2-5	-	TRBV6-1	TGTGCCAGCACCGCACAAGGGGGGTCCCAGGAGACCCAGTACTTC	CASTAQGGSQETQYF
few	TRBJ1-5	-	TRBV7-9	TGTGCCAGCAGCTTAGCCGGGTTCAATCAGCCCCAGCATTTT	CASSLAGFNQPQHF
few	TRBJ2-7	TRBD1	TRBV20-1	TGCAGTGCTAGAGATCCCGATACAGGGGGCGTTTACGAGCAGTACTTC	CSARDPDTGGVYEQYF
-	TRBJ2-1	-	TRBV4-1	TGCGCCAGCAGCCAAGGTAGCGTCTCCTACAATGAGCAGTTCTTC	CASSQGSVSYNEQFF
many	TRBJ2-7	-	TRBV7-2	TGTGCCAGCAGTTTTGCGGGGGCCCCCTACGAGCAGTACTTC	CASSFAGAPYEQYF
-	TRBJ1-5	TRBD1	TRBV6-2/TRBV6-3	TGTGCCAGCAGTTATATCCCAGGGGGGCCTTATAGCAATCAGCCCCAGCATTTT	CASSYIPGGPYSNQPQHF
-	TRBJ1-2	-	TRBV2	TGTGCCAGCAGAAAAACCCGGGACATTAATGGCTACACCTTC	CASRKTRDINGYTF
many	TRBJ2-7	TRBD2	TRBV5-8	TGTGCCAGCAGCTTGGGGGGACTAGTCTCCGAGCAGTACTTC	CASSLGGLVSEQYF
many	TRBJ2-2	-	TRBV20-1	TGCAGTGCTAGAGATCGGGTTCCCTCCACCGGGGAGCTGTTTTTT	CSARDRVPSTGELFF
many	TRBJ1-1	TRBD1	TRBV5-1	TGCGCCAGCAGCCCACAGGGGACCCTCACTGAAGCTTTCTTT	CASSPQGTLTEAFF
-	TRBJ1-2	-	TRBV19	TGTGCCAGTACACCCTGGGGGGTCGATGGCTACACCTTC	CASTPWGVDGYTF
many	TRBJ2-5	TRBD2	TRBV3-1	TGTGCCAGCAGCCGGACTAGCGGGAGGGTAGAGACCCAGTACTTC	CASSRTSGRVETQYF
many	TRBJ2-1	TRBD1	TRBV28	TGTGCCAGCAGTCTAACCGGGACAGGGGGCAGTGAGCAGTTCTTC	CASSLTGTGGSEQFF
few	TRBJ1-4	-	TRBV7-2	TGTGCCAGCAGCCCCATAGGGCGCACTAATGAAAAACTGTTTTTT	CASSPIGRTNEKLFF
few	TRBJ2-3	-	TRBV18	TGTGCCAGCTCACCACATCGTCCAGGGCAGGATACGCAGTATTTT	CASSPHRPGQDTQYF
-	TRBJ2-5	TRBD2	TRBV7-9	TGTGCCAGCACCACGCAGACGGGGGGTGGGACCCAGTACTTC	CASTTQTGGGTQYF